The 30 T cell receptor beta chains below all came from one sample that was sequenced in a study of T cells in Graves' hyperthyroidism and ophthalmopathy. Amplified TCR beta CDR3 regions derived from RNA transcripts. HTBI primers were employed in a first-round RT-PCR of the TCR CDR3. MiXCR, run by TCRdb on the multiplex PCR reads, gives a single entry per CDR3 protein. The table has 490,000 or so distinct CDR3 sequences, 46% seen once. The sample comprised peripheral blood or thyroid tissue (not recorded which). The receptors stem from an adult woman with Graves' disease, either hyperthyroidism or ophthalmopathy (not recorded which).

At least ten counts were recorded for this clonotype. A read error may account for a junction end that differs from germline. V usage is TRBV7-2 and J usage is TRBJ2-2; weak D call: TRBD2 (5 bases). The CDR3 spans 13 residues. Germline V gives CDR1 SGHTA, CDR2 FQGNSA. CDR3 bases: TGTGCCAGCAGCGTAGCGTTAACCGGGGAGCTGTTTTTT. This codes for CASSVALTGELFF.

Ten or more counts support this clonotype. The chain employs TRBV7-9 and TRBJ1-2, with D unclear. The ends were cut back, 7 bases at V and 4 bases at J, with 16 bases in the middle. The CDR3 extends over 14 amino acids. Germline V lookup: CDR1 SEHNR, CDR2 FQNEAQ (reference sequence). As DNA, the CDR3 is TGTGCCAGCACCTACTGGGGTGACCCCTATGGCTACACCTTC. Its translation: CASTYWGDPYGYTF.

CDR3 nucleotide sequence: TGTGCCAGCAGCTTCCTCCGGGACTCAATTAATTCACCCCTCCACTTT. This gives the protein CASSFLRDSINSPLHF. The chain combines TRBV5-6 with TRBJ1-6, with a weak D call TRBD1 (5 bases). Germline CDR1 is SGHDT and CDR2 is YYEEEE. Trimming took off 2 bases at V and 6 bases at J, with 15 bases between the two ends. The CDR3 extends over 16 amino acids.

This clonotype was picked up many times. CDR3 in amino acids: CASRPTSGRTNTGELFF. The DNA of the CDR3 is TGTGCCAGCAGGCCCACTAGCGGGAGGACGAACACCGGGGAGCTGTTTTTT. The chain has TRBV6-5 and TRBJ2-2, with 12 bases aligning to TRBD2. V was clipped by 6 bases and J by 0 bases; unmatched bases: 5. Germline V CDR1 and CDR2: MNHEY, SVGAGI. This CDR3 contains 17 residues.

As for this clonotype: A clone one base away is much larger, so this may be a read error. The V gene is TRBV10-3, the J gene TRBJ1-2; no definite D call. Per the germline V gene, CDR1 is ENHRY and CDR2 is SYGVKD. CDR3 length: 14 amino acids. V was pared by 3 bases and J by 4 bases, with 12 bases between. CDR3 coding DNA: TGTGCCATCAGTGAATTCGGCAGTATCTATGGCTACACCTTC. Translated: CAISEFGSIYGYTF.

This clonotype was seen more than once but under ten times. The chain links TRBV2 to TRBJ1-1, with D uncertain. CDR3 length: 12 residues. Germline values: CDR1 SNHLY, CDR2 FYNNEI. Trimming cost V 7 bases and J 1 base, with 7 bases left between them. The DNA for the CDR3 is TGTGCCAGCACGAATGCGAACACTGAAGCTTTCTTT. Its protein is CASTNANTEAFF.

The V gene is TRBV29-1, the J gene TRBJ2-5; no reliable D call. The V end lost 3 bases, the J end lost 4 bases, and 15 bases lay between the germline ends. CDR1 is SQVTM and CDR2 is ANQGSEA in the germline V gene. The CDR3 consists of 14 residues. The CDR3 protein is CSVDDGSLGETQYF. In DNA, the CDR3 is TGCAGCGTTGATGATGGGTCCTTGGGAGAGACCCAGTACTTC.

This clonotype was seen ten or more times. The rearrangement links TRBV20-1 to TRBJ1-2; unclear D gene. Trimming left V 0 bases short and J 4 bases short, with 6 bases between. The CDR3 totals 12 residues. The germline V gene encodes CDR1 DFQATT and CDR2 SNEGSKA (reference sequence). The CDR3 here is CSARDWGYGYTF. The CDR3 bases are TGCAGTGCTAGAGATTGGGGCTATGGCTACACCTTC.

Of note for this clonotype: This may stem from a read error, because a much larger clone lies one nucleotide away. Here the CDR3 omits its conserved ending phenylalanine or tryptophan, so a read error is the likely source. The chain joins TRBV28 to TRBJ1-2; 7 bases are a match to TRBD1. V shed 10 bases and J 4 bases; nucleotides not matched to a gene: 6. CDR1 MDHEN and CDR2 SYDVKM come from the germline V gene. There are 12 residues in the CDR3. In DNA, the CDR3 is TGTGCCACAAAGACAGGGCTCTATGGCTACACCCTC. Amino acids: CATKTGLYGYTL.

This clonotype showed up many times. The chain is built from TRBV20-1 and TRBJ2-5; a possible D gene is TRBD1 (6 bases). Germline CDR1 and CDR2: DFQATT and SNEGSKA (reference sequence). The CDR3 length is 13 residues. The CDR3 protein is CSSKRGSQETQYF. The DNA for the CDR3 is TGCAGCTCAAAAAGGGGGTCCCAAGAGACCCAGTACTTC.

This clonotype has ten or more counts. The rearrangement uses TRBV2 and TRBJ2-6, with a possible D match to TRBD2 (6 bases). The CDR3 spans 15 residues. V shed 8 bases and J shed 0 bases, with 11 bases lying between them. From germline, CDR1 is SNHLY and CDR2 FYNNEI. CDR3 coding DNA: TGTGCCAGCCGGGAGTTTTTCTCTGGGGCCAACGTCCTGACTTTC. Its protein product is CASREFFSGANVLTF.

This clonotype was seen at least ten times. V usage is TRBV10-3 and J usage is TRBJ1-2; D not certain. Trimming took 6 bases from V and 3 from J, leaving 17 bases between them. CDR1 is ENHRY and CDR2 is SYGVKD in the germline V gene. The length of the CDR3 is 15 residues. This chain's CDR3 is CAISEDGLRYYGYTF. CDR3 sequence (DNA): TGTGCCATCAGCGAGGACGGGTTACGGTACTATGGCTACACCTTC.

This chain links TRBV9 with TRBJ2-7; D possibly uses TRBD1 or TRBD2 (5 bases each). The V gene's germline CDR1 is SGDLS and CDR2 YYNGEE. This CDR3 region has 14 residues. V was shortened by 4 bases and J by 6 bases, with 17 bases between the two germline ends. The CDR3 loop reads CASSRPGLEVEQYF. DNA of the CDR3: TGTGCCAGCAGCCGCCCGGGGCTGGAAGTCGAGCAGTACTTC. Filled out from reference TRBV9 and TRBJ2-7, the complete variable domain reads DSGVTQTPKHLITATGQRVTLRCSPRSGDLSVYWYQQSLDQGLQFLIQYYNGEERAKGNILERFSAQQFPDLHSELNLSSLELGDSALYFCASSRPGLEVEQYFGPGTRLTVT.

This clonotype was seen more than once but under ten times. This chain links TRBV29-1 with TRBJ1-1; no clear D. The CDR3 covers 12 residues. CDR1 is SQVTM and CDR2 is ANQGSEA in the germline V gene. V gave up 4 bases and J gave up 3 bases, with 9 bases separating them. As DNA, the CDR3 is TGCAGCGTTGCTAGGGCGGACACTGAAGCTTTCTTT. It yields the protein CSVARADTEAFF.

This clonotype was picked up many times. The chain has TRBV12-3 or TRBV12-4 and TRBJ2-7, with TRBD2 matching 8 bases. This CDR3 region has 14 residues. The J segment lost 1 base and the V segment lost 7 bases, leaving 6 bases of the junction unmatched. In DNA form, the CDR3 reads TGTGCCAGCAACCGGGGGGGAAGGTCCTACGAGCAGTACTTC. Protein product: CASNRGGRSYEQYF.

This clonotype was observed at least ten times. This chain joins TRBV7-6 and TRBJ1-4, with a tentative D call TRBD1 (5 bases). This CDR3 has 17 amino acids. Germline V gene lookup returns CDR1 SGHVS and CDR2 FNYEAQ. The V end was cut by 1 base, the J end by 5 bases, with 17 bases between. CDR3 coding DNA: TGTGCCAGCAGCTTAGGACAGAATGTGGTGGGGAATGAAAAACTGTTTTTT. It codes for CASSLGQNVVGNEKLFF.

The chain joins TRBV7-2 to TRBJ2-5, with D perhaps given as TRBD1 or TRBD2 (8 bases each). From germline, CDR1 is SGHTA and CDR2 FQGNSA. V was pared by 4 bases and J by 5 bases, with 23 bases between. This CDR3 contains 17 residues. CDR3 sequence (DNA): TGTGCCAGCAGCTCCCACGCAGGACAGGGCGGGGGGGAGACCCAGTACTTC. Encoded protein: CASSSHAGQGGGETQYF.

In this sample, this clonotype turned up a few times. The J gene is TRBJ1-1, the V gene TRBV20-1; weak D call: TRBD1 (6 bases). There are 15 residues in the CDR3. Germline V gene lookup returns CDR1 DFQATT and CDR2 SNEGSKA (reference sequence). Trimming took 0 bases from V and 0 from J, leaving 11 bases between them. The DNA for the CDR3 is TGCAGTGCTAGAGACCCGGGACACTTGAACACTGAAGCTTTCTTT. It encodes CSARDPGHLNTEAFF.

This clonotype was picked up a small number of times. The gene calls are TRBV29-1 and TRBJ2-7; 9 nucleotides agree with TRBD1. Trimming took 8 bases from V and 1 from J; bases not matched to a gene: 3. Germline V gene lookup returns CDR1 SQVTM and CDR2 ANQGSEA. The CDR3 is made up of 12 amino acids. The CDR3 nucleotides read TGCAGCTCCGGACAGGGGTCCTACGAGCAGTACTTC. It encodes CSSGQGSYEQYF.

This CDR3 reads CSARDAGDGNTEAFF. The CDR3 DNA is TGCAGTGCTAGAGATGCAGGGGACGGAAACACTGAAGCTTTCTTT. J is TRBJ1-1 and V is TRBV20-1; tentatively, D is TRBD1 (6 bases). V gave up 0 bases and J gave up 2 bases, with 13 bases separating them. Germline V lookup: CDR1 DFQATT, CDR2 SNEGSKA (reference sequence). This CDR3 has 15 residues.

This clonotype was seen many times. The rearrangement joins TRBV4-1 to TRBJ1-1; possibly TRBD1 for D (5 bases). The germline V and J ends were trimmed by 4 bases and 5 bases, with 20 bases remaining between them. The CDR3 is 16 amino acids. CDR1 and CDR2 from the germline V gene are MGHRA and YSYEKL. In DNA, the CDR3 is TGCGCCAGCAGCCGGGGGGGGGTAGTTTTCTGGACTGAAGCTTTCTTT. Encoded protein: CASSRGGVVFWTEAFF.

The table lists this clonotype with a few counts. The J gene is TRBJ1-1, the V gene TRBV5-1, with D maybe TRBD1 (6 bases). V dropped 2 bases and J dropped 1 base, with 15 bases sitting between them. The CDR3 is 16 amino acids. Per the germline V gene, CDR1 is SGHRS and CDR2 is YFSETQ. The CDR3 nucleotides read TGCGCCAGCAGCTTCCAACCGGGACAACGGAACACTGAAGCTTTCTTT. This translates into CASSFQPGQRNTEAFF.

This clonotype was recorded many times. This sequence joins TRBV2 and TRBJ1-4, with a weak D call TRBD1 (5 bases). The CDR3 has 15 residues. Trimming cost V 6 bases and J 6 bases, with 17 bases left between them. Germline V lookup: CDR1 SNHLY, CDR2 FYNNEI. CDR3 region: CASRRMGESDEKLFF. DNA for the CDR3: TGTGCCAGCAGAAGAATGGGGGAGAGTGATGAAAAACTGTTTTTT.

V is TRBV29-1 and J is TRBJ1-1; D is ambiguous. CDR1 and CDR2 from the germline V gene are SQVTM and ANQGSEA. The CDR3 contains 14 residues. Trimming left V 1 base short and J 4 bases short, with 13 bases between. The CDR3 protein is CSVEGEAESTEAFF. Written as DNA, the CDR3 is TGCAGCGTTGAAGGAGAGGCGGAGAGCACTGAAGCTTTCTTT.

The V gene is TRBV2, the J gene TRBJ2-7; D is perhaps TRBD1 or TRBD2 (5 bases each). The CDR3 contains 14 residues. The germline gives CDR1 SNHLY, CDR2 FYNNEI. V was clipped by 7 bases and J by 6 bases, with 19 bases between them. CDR3 coding DNA: TGTGCCAGCAAAGGGGACGGTGCCCCCGGCGAGCAGTACTTC. Residues: CASKGDGAPGEQYF.

The chain is built from TRBV7-9 and TRBJ2-7; TRBD1 matches at 8 bases. Unmatched junction bases numbered 4, after V lost 2 bases and J lost 1 base. CDR1 is SEHNR, CDR2 FQNEAQ, per germline (reference sequence). The CDR3 covers 15 residues. CDR3 region: CASSLIRQGSYEQYF. The CDR3 DNA follows: TGTGCCAGCAGCTTAATCCGACAGGGGTCCTACGAGCAGTACTTC.

The chain couples TRBV24-1 to TRBJ1-1; TRBD1 aligns across 8 bases. CDR3 length equals 11 residues. Germline loops: CDR1 KGHDR, CDR2 SFDVKD. Trimming removed 7 bases from V and 8 bases from J; junction bases left unmatched: 2. CDR3 region: CATRGQGEAFF. The CDR3 nucleotides read TGTGCCACCAGAGGACAGGGCGAAGCTTTCTTT.

CDR3 in DNA: TGTGCCAGTAGTATCCGGGGGTCTATCTATAGCAATCAGCCCCAGCATTTT. Protein product: CASSIRGSIYSNQPQHF. This chain joins TRBV7-8 and TRBJ1-5, with a tentative D call TRBD1 (5 bases). Trimming pared 9 bases from V and 0 bases from J, leaving 21 bases between. This CDR3 is 17 amino acids long. Germline CDR1 and CDR2: SGHVS and FQNEAQ.

The table lists this clonotype with a count of one. V gene TRBV4-3 combines with J gene TRBJ1-1; D is ambiguous. Germline V gives CDR1 LGHNA, CDR2 YSLEER. The ends were cut back, 0 bases at V and 5 bases at J, with 10 bases in the middle. The CDR3 runs to 14 residues. For the CDR3, the DNA is TGCGCCAGCAGCCAAGATTTCCAGGAAACTGAAGCTTTCTTT. It encodes CASSQDFQETEAFF.

This clonotype showed up many times. The V and J genes are TRBV7-6 and TRBJ2-7, with unresolved D. Per germline, CDR1 SGHVS and CDR2 FNYEAQ. This CDR3 is built from 12 residues. Trimming removed 4 bases from V and 5 bases from J, with 9 bases in between. CDR3 region: CASSSEKHEQYF. CDR3 in DNA: TGTGCCAGCAGCTCCGAGAAGCACGAGCAGTACTTC.